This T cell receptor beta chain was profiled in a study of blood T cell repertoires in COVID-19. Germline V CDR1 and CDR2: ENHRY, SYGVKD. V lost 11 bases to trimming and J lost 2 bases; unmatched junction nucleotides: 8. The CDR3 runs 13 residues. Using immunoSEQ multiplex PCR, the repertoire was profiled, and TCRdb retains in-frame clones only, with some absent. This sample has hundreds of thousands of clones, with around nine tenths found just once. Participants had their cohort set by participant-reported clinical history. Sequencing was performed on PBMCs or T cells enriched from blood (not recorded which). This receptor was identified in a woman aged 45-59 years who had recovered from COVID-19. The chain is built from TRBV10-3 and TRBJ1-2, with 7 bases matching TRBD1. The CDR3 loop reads CAAFRDSNYGYTF. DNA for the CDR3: TGTGCCGCTTTCAGGGACAGCAACTATGGCTACACCTTC.